This T cell receptor (beta chain) was recovered during a study of T cells after yellow fever vaccination. Whole-study results and caveats: Shared CD4/CD8 clonotypes were a small share, likely from convergent recombination. Booster sampling recovered most clones from primary vaccination (approximately 97% CD4, approximately 90% CD8).

This clonotype has a handful of counts. Between the trimmed V and J ends, which lost 5 bases and 3 bases, there was a span of 7 bases. The CDR3 loop spans 11 amino acids. Germline V gene lookup returns CDR1 SQVTM and CDR2 ANQGSEA. TCRdb re-analysed the 5' RACE reads in MiXCR, keeping a single row per CDR3 protein. The sample carries fewer than 100,000 distinct CDR3 sequences, roughly 8.2% recorded once. This TCR was sampled from a man aged 18 to 29 who received the YFV17D yellow fever vaccine. V and J are TRBV29-1 and TRBJ1-2, with D uncertain. This specimen was CD8+ T cells not binding an NS4B(214-222) dextramer, sorted from PBMCs, taken roughly 14 days after the first yellow fever vaccination. CDR3 residues: CSVNADYGYTF. CDR3 nucleotides: TGCAGCGTTAACGCGGACTATGGCTACACCTTC.